A single sample is the source of the 16 T cell receptor beta chains below, sequenced in a study of shared clonotypes between healthy human individuals. Method: immunoSEQ multiplex PCR; TCRdb's copy keeps in-frame clones and lacks some. The data show about 560,000 clones, with around three quarters seen just once and around 11% held by the top ten. Sequencing used PBMCs. Receptors were obtained from a woman between 40 and 50 years old in good health. Some clones in this sample may be carry-over from other donors' samples.

The chain recombines TRBV11-2 with TRBJ2-7; weak D call: TRBD2 (6 bases). Germline V lookup: CDR1 SGHAT, CDR2 FQNNGV. V lost 1 base to trimming and J lost 3 bases, with 13 bases between them. This CDR3 is 15 amino acids long. In nucleotides, the CDR3 is TGTGCCAGCAGCTTAGCCGGGACTCAACTCTACGAGCAGTACTTC. Its protein is CASSLAGTQLYEQYF.

This chain links TRBV27 with TRBJ2-1; TRBD1 aligns across 7 bases. CDR1 MNHEY and CDR2 SMNVEV come from the germline V gene (reference sequence). The J segment lost 8 bases and the V segment lost 5 bases, leaving 12 bases of the junction unmatched. There are 15 residues in the CDR3. DNA for the CDR3: TGTGCCAGCAGTCCCAGAGGGGGCTGGAGCGATGAGCAGTTCTTC. Translating it yields CASSPRGGWSDEQFF.

The gene calls are TRBV5-4 and TRBJ2-2, with 13 bases lining up with TRBD2. Germline CDR1 reads SGHNT; CDR2 reads YYREEE (reference sequence). The J segment lost 5 bases and the V segment lost 2 bases, leaving 3 bases of the junction unmatched. The CDR3 spans 16 residues. CDR3 sequence: CASSFGLAGETGELFF. The CDR3 DNA sequence: TGTGCCAGCAGCTTCGGACTAGCGGGAGAAACCGGGGAGCTGTTTTTT.

The rearrangement uses TRBV18 and TRBJ2-5; either TRBD1 or TRBD2 may supply D (5 bases each). Germline assignment: CDR1 KGHSH and CDR2 LQKENI. The CDR3 runs to 17 residues. Trimming pared 6 bases from V and 3 bases from J, leaving 23 bases between. This chain's CDR3 is CASSQPPGPNLEETQYF. As DNA, the CDR3 is TGTGCCAGCTCTCAACCACCGGGACCCAATCTGGAAGAGACCCAGTACTTC.

The genes are TRBV28 and TRBJ1-6; 8 bases agree with TRBD1. J lost 5 bases, V lost 4 bases, and 1 base had no gene match. The germline V gene encodes CDR1 MDHEN and CDR2 SYDVKM. This CDR3 has 14 amino acids. The CDR3, as DNA: TGTGCCAGCAGTTCGACAGGGGATAATTCACCCCTCCACTTT. Its protein product is CASSSTGDNSPLHF. The full variable domain, rest sourced from reference TRBV28 and TRBJ1-6, is DVKVTQSSRYLVKRTGEKVFLECVQDMDHENMFWYRQDPGLGLRLIYFSYDVKMKEKGDIPEGYSVSREKKERFSLILESASTNQTSMYLCASSSTGDNSPLHFGNGTRLTVT.

V gene TRBV18 combines with J gene TRBJ1-1, with TRBD1 identical over 7 bases. V trimming: 0 bases; J trimming: 5 bases; junction bases outside the gene matches: 12. The CDR3 length is 17 residues. Germline V gives CDR1 KGHSH, CDR2 LQKENI. Here the CDR3 reads CASSPPPRLGGSTEAFF. For the CDR3, the DNA is TGTGCCAGCTCACCACCGCCACGTTTAGGGGGCTCAACTGAAGCTTTCTTT.

This clone has just a few counts. The CDR3 DNA reads TGTGCCAGCAGTGTCCGGACAGGGGGCGCGTCTGGGGCCAACGTCCTGACTTTC. Translation: CASSVRTGGASGANVLTF. V is TRBV6-1 and J is TRBJ2-6, with 11 bases lining up with TRBD1. V gave up 4 bases and J gave up 1 base; unmatched junction bases: 6. The germline V gene encodes CDR1 MNHNS and CDR2 SASEGT. The CDR3 consists of 18 residues.

The V and J genes are TRBV21-1 and TRBJ2-7; no check of the table's D call, TRBD1, against the DNA was made. TRBV21-1 is tagged as a pseudogene. The length of the CDR3 is 18 residues. The CDR3 DNA follows: TGTGCCAGCAGCAAAGGGGGCATGGGACAGGTCTACTCCTACGAGCAGTACTTC. Translating it yields CASSKGGMGQVYSYEQYF.

The chain uses TRBV29-1 and TRBJ2-1; D uncertain. Germline V gives CDR1 SQVTM, CDR2 ANQGSEA. V lost 6 bases and J lost 8, with 23 bases in between. This CDR3 region has 15 residues. The CDR3 protein is CSVPIPGPLYDEQFF. The CDR3 DNA reads as TGCAGCGTCCCCATCCCCGGGCCCCTTTACGATGAGCAGTTCTTC.

The J gene is TRBJ2-2, the V gene TRBV2, with D unclear. Germline CDR1 is SNHLY and CDR2 is FYNNEI. The CDR3 is 15 residues long. Trimming took off 3 bases at V and 0 bases at J, with 8 bases between the two ends. CDR3: CASSEFTPNTGELFF. CDR3 coding DNA: TGTGCCAGCAGTGAGTTTACCCCGAACACCGGGGAGCTGTTTTTT.

V usage is TRBV10-3 and J usage is TRBJ2-3; tentatively, D is TRBD2 (5 bases). CDR1 ENHRY and CDR2 SYGVKD come from the germline V gene. This CDR3 is 16 amino acids long. Trimming pared 0 bases from V and 0 bases from J, leaving 10 bases between. The CDR3 sequence: CAISESNSASTDTQYF. Here the CDR3 DNA reads TGTGCCATCAGTGAGTCGAATAGCGCTAGCACAGATACGCAGTATTTT.

This rearrangement joins TRBV25-1 to TRBJ2-7; no reliable D call. The V gene's germline CDR1 is MGHDK and CDR2 SYGVNS. Deletions cut 2 bases from V and 11 bases from J, with 13 bases between. This CDR3 contains 12 residues. CDR3 in DNA: TGTGCCAGCAGTGAAGACGTCGGGTGGGAGTACTTC. Its translation is CASSEDVGWEYF.

V usage is TRBV30 and J usage is TRBJ1-5, with D possibly matching TRBD1 (5 bases). The CDR3 covers 14 residues. Germline assignment: CDR1 GTSNPN and CDR2 SVGIG (reference sequence). V lost 1 base to trimming and J lost 4 bases, with 11 bases between them. The CDR3, as DNA: TGTGCCTGGAGTGGGGACGGTGGAAATCAGCCCCAGCATTTT. Amino acids: CAWSGDGGNQPQHF. The entire variable domain, with the rest obtained from reference TRBV30 and TRBJ1-5, is as follows: SQTIHQWPATLVQPVGSPLSLECTVEGTSNPNLYWYRQAAGRGLQLLFYSVGIGQISSEVPQNLSASRPQDRQFILSSKKLLLSDSGFYLCAWSGDGGNQPQHFGDGTRLSIL.

In its sample, this clone was seen once. This sequence joins TRBV5-1 and TRBJ2-7, with 7 bases that match TRBD1. The CDR3 consists of 16 residues. The germline V gene encodes CDR1 SGHRS and CDR2 YFSETQ. The V segment lost 5 bases and the J segment 2 bases; nucleotides outside the gene matches: 13. The CDR3 region has the DNA TGCGCCAGCAGTGTGGGCCACCGACAGGGCCCCTACGAGCAGTACTTC. Its protein is CASSVGHRQGPYEQYF.

Comments on this clone: An end of the junction differs from the germline gene, which may be a read error. The chain joins TRBV2 to TRBJ1-3, with D perhaps matching TRBD1 (5 bases). There are 12 residues in the CDR3. The germline V gene encodes CDR1 SNHLY and CDR2 FYNNEI. CDR3 sequence reads: CASSDDWIQGHF. CDR3 DNA: TGTGCCAGCAGCGATGACTGGATTCAGGGTCATTTT.

This chain joins TRBV5-1 and TRBJ2-4, with 7 nucleotides matching TRBD2. CDR1 is SGHRS, CDR2 YFSETQ, per germline. The CDR3 is made up of 16 amino acids. J was trimmed by 5 bases and V by 0 bases; bases with no gene match: 8. CDR3: CASSLGGGTGQNIQYF. In DNA, the CDR3 is TGCGCCAGCAGCTTGGGCGGGGGAACGGGTCAAAACATTCAGTACTTC.